These 17 T cell receptor beta chains originate from one sample sequenced in a study of beta chain features in type 1 diabetes (dated 2018 in TCRdb). Preparation of the library involved the immunoSEQ multiplex PCR assay. The entire amount of isolated RNA was reverse transcribed using the High Capacity cDNA Reverse Transcription Kit, so the sequenced TCRB transcripts were expressed ones. TCRdb took this table from immuneACCESS and kept in-frame rearrangements with V and J called. Such tables lack part of the clones; where checked against another copy, unresolved V genes explain under half of the gap, and the rest is unexplained. The sample data list more than 110,000 clones, and 6.9% of these were observed just once. The ten largest clones capture about 1.5% of the sample. The sample taken for sequencing was central memory CD4+ T cells from blood. These receptors were obtained from a woman aged 25 to 39 in good health.

This clone showed up many times. The chain employs TRBV5-1 and TRBJ2-7, with TRBD1 matching 7 bases. Per germline, CDR1 SGHRS and CDR2 YFSETQ. The CDR3 runs 16 residues. Germline trimming cut 2 bases from V and 0 bases from J; bases unmatched to any gene: 8. The DNA for the CDR3 is TGCGCCAGCAGCTTCCGCCCACAGGGGCCCTCCTACGAGCAGTACTTC. Translating it yields CASSFRPQGPSYEQYF. The entire variable domain, with the rest obtained from reference TRBV5-1 and TRBJ2-7, is as follows: KAGVTQTPRYLIKTRGQQVTLSCSPISGHRSVSWYQQTPGQGLQFLFEYFSETQRNKGNFPGRFSGRQFSNSRSEMNVSTLELGDSALYLCASSFRPQGPSYEQYFGPGTRLTVT.

This clone appeared a few times. The chain joins TRBV28 to TRBJ2-1; possibly TRBD2 for D (6 bases). This CDR3 has 14 residues. The germline V gene has CDR1 MDHEN and CDR2 SYDVKM. V was shortened by 3 bases and J by 9 bases, with 15 bases between the two germline ends. The CDR3 bases are TGTGCCAGCAGTTTTGGCGGAGGGGAGGTTGAGCAGTTCTTC. Its translation is CASSFGGGEVEQFF. The whole variable domain, filled in from reference TRBV28 and TRBJ2-1, reads DVKVTQSSRYLVKRTGEKVFLECVQDMDHENMFWYRQDPGLGLRLIYFSYDVKMKEKGDIPEGYSVSREKKERFSLILESASTNQTSMYLCASSFGGGEVEQFFGPGTRLTVL.

This clone appeared a few times. The chain joins TRBV15 to TRBJ1-1; the D gene is possibly TRBD1 (6 bases). This CDR3 contains 15 residues. The ends were cut back, 1 base at V and 0 bases at J, with 9 bases in the middle. Germline V gene lookup returns CDR1 LNHNV and CDR2 YYDKDF (reference sequence). The CDR3 DNA is TGTGCCACCAGCAGAGGAGGGACAATGAACACTGAAGCTTTCTTT. It translates to CATSRGGTMNTEAFF.

This clone has just a few counts. The chain uses TRBV5-6 and TRBJ2-5; the D is unclear. The DNA end is more similar to TRBJ2-7, so the J call may be wrong. The CDR3 runs to 13 residues. In germline, CDR1 is SGHDT, CDR2 YYEEEE. The CDR3 nucleotides read TGTGCCAGCAGCTTACCCTCCTCCTACGAGCAGTACTTC. Its protein is CASSLPSSYEQYF.

This clone was observed many times. The chain carries TRBV2 and TRBJ2-1; no firm D call. Germline CDR1 reads SNHLY; CDR2 reads FYNNEI. The CDR3 has 15 amino acids. The V gene lost 10 bases and the J gene lost 0 bases, with 16 bases spanning the gap. CDR3 loop: CATQPNWSSYNEQFF. The CDR3 nucleotides are TGTGCCACCCAACCGAACTGGAGCTCCTACAATGAGCAGTTCTTC.

The chain employs TRBV5-6 and TRBJ1-2, with D perhaps TRBD1 (5 bases). The CDR3 runs to 15 residues. Germline V lookup: CDR1 SGHDT, CDR2 YYEEEE. V lost 4 bases, J lost 5 bases, and 18 bases lay in between. CDR3 sequence reads: CASSGTDGGGYGYTF. The CDR3 nucleotides read TGTGCCAGCAGCGGGACTGACGGGGGGGGATATGGCTACACCTTC.

The chain recombines TRBV5-6 with TRBJ2-5; no firm D call. Per the germline V gene, CDR1 is SGHDT and CDR2 is YYEEEE. The CDR3 contains 15 residues. V gave up 1 base and J gave up 0 bases, with 10 bases separating them. The CDR3 here is CASSLSDPDQETQYF. The CDR3, as DNA: TGTGCCAGCAGCTTGAGCGACCCCGACCAAGAGACCCAGTACTTC.

The sample holds a few counts of this clone. The V gene is TRBV2, the J gene TRBJ1-1; D is undetermined. V lost 8 bases and J 4 bases, leaving 14 bases between the germline ends. Germline loops: CDR1 SNHLY, CDR2 FYNNEI. The CDR3 contains 13 residues. The CDR3 DNA sequence: TGTGCCAGCCGGCGGGAACCGGTCACTGAAGCTTTCTTT. It codes for CASRREPVTEAFF.

This clone was counted between two and nine times. V is TRBV4-1 and J is TRBJ2-1, with 10 bases fitting TRBD2. The CDR3 runs to 21 residues. The V and J ends lost 1 base and 3 bases, in that order; junction bases with no gene match: 18. CDR1 is MGHRA and CDR2 is YSYEKL in the germline V gene. The CDR3 DNA reads TGCGCCAGCAGCCAAGTGGCGGCTAGCGGGAGTTGGGCTGAGGGCTACAATGAGCAGTTCTTC. Translating gives CASSQVAASGSWAEGYNEQFF.

This clone was picked up a small number of times. This chain links TRBV2 with TRBJ2-5; 10 bases agree with TRBD2. The germline CDR1 and CDR2 sequences are SNHLY and FYNNEI. V dropped 10 bases and J dropped 5; count of bases not matched to a gene: 16. This CDR3 comprises 16 residues. CDR3: CATERKAGGPLETQYF. As DNA, the CDR3 is TGTGCCACAGAACGGAAAGCGGGAGGGCCTTTGGAGACCCAGTACTTC.

This clone was seen more than once but under ten times. The chain links TRBV5-6 to TRBJ2-1; no firm D call. The V end lost 0 bases, the J end lost 5 bases, and 12 bases lay between the germline ends. The CDR3 loop spans 15 amino acids. Per the germline V gene, CDR1 is SGHDT and CDR2 is YYEEEE. CDR3 sequence: CASSLGFRGDNEQFF. The CDR3 DNA reads as TGTGCCAGCAGCTTGGGGTTTCGAGGAGACAATGAGCAGTTCTTC.

This chain joins TRBV7-2 and TRBJ2-3; D is undetermined. The V end lost 5 bases, the J end lost 7 bases, and 16 bases lay between the germline ends. There are 14 residues in the CDR3. Germline assignment: CDR1 SGHTA and CDR2 FQGNSA. CDR3 sequence reads: CASSQDTRSYTQYF. The CDR3 coding sequence is TGTGCCAGCAGCCAGGATACCCGATCCTATACGCAGTATTTT.

V and J are TRBV5-1 and TRBJ2-3, with 9 bases identical to TRBD2. Unmatched junction bases numbered 4, after V lost 1 base and J lost 4 bases. The germline CDR1 and CDR2 sequences are SGHRS and YFSETQ. CDR3 length: 15 amino acids. The CDR3 spells CASSLWAGGSDTQYF. In nucleotides, the CDR3 is TGCGCCAGCAGCTTGTGGGCGGGAGGGTCAGATACGCAGTATTTT.

This clone was observed at least ten times. The V and J genes are TRBV14 and TRBJ2-1, with TRBD2 identical over 7 bases. The germline V gene has CDR1 SGHDN and CDR2 FVKESK. V dropped 6 bases and J dropped 6; count of bases not matched to a gene: 14. This CDR3 is 16 amino acids long. The CDR3, as DNA: TGTGCCAGCAGTCCCCGGTGGCGCGGGAGAGCCAATGAGCAGTTCTTC. This sequence encodes CASSPRWRGRANEQFF.

This clone was counted between two and nine times. The chain uses TRBV28 and TRBJ1-5; D unclear. Per the germline V gene, CDR1 is MDHEN and CDR2 is SYDVKM. Trimming removed 6 bases at V and 5 bases at J, with 8 bases between. This CDR3 has 12 residues. The DNA of the CDR3 is TGTGCCAGCAGCCCGGGGTATCAGCCCCAGCATTTT. Residues: CASSPGYQPQHF.

This clone was seen a handful of times. Other DNA sequences of this sample code for an identical CDR3. The chain uses TRBV18 and TRBJ2-5; D is undetermined. The CDR3 has 11 amino acids. V was cut by 2 bases and J by 5 bases, with 3 bases left in between. Germline V gene sequence: CDR1 KGHSH, CDR2 LQKENI. The DNA for the CDR3 is TGTGCCAGCTCACCATCGGAGACCCAGTACTTC. It specifies CASSPSETQYF.

This clone showed up just a few times. The chain uses TRBV18 and TRBJ2-7; perhaps TRBD1 as D (6 bases). Germline CDR1 and CDR2: KGHSH and LQKENI. Trimming pared 0 bases from V and 0 bases from J, leaving 6 bases between. CDR3 length: 14 amino acids. CDR3 DNA sequence: TGTGCCAGCTCACCACCGGGGGCCTCCTACGAGCAGTACTTC. This translates into CASSPPGASYEQYF.